This TCR beta chain was identified during a study of T cell responses to AZD1222 COVID-19 vaccine. Some clones are missing from TCRdb's copy, which holds only in-frame ones; the method was immunoSEQ multiplex PCR. The sample consists of about 140,000 clones, approximately 90% of them appearing once. The germline V and J ends were trimmed by 4 bases and 1 base, with 6 bases remaining between them. CDR3 length equals 12 residues. Per germline, CDR1 SGDLS and CDR2 YYNGEE. The sequenced sample was peripheral blood, obtained 28 days after the second AZD1222 dose. The chain combines TRBV9 with TRBJ2-7; no firm D call. The sequence was obtained from an adult who received the AZD1222 COVID-19 vaccine. The CDR3 coding sequence is TGTGCCAGCAGCCTAGATTCCTACGAGCAGTACTTC. Translated: CASSLDSYEQYF. The variable domain in full, with the rest retrieved from reference TRBV9 and TRBJ2-7, is DSGVTQTPKHLITATGQRVTLRCSPRSGDLSVYWYQQSLDQGLQFLIQYYNGEERAKGNILERFSAQQFPDLHSELNLSSLELGDSALYFCASSLDSYEQYFGPGTRLTVT.